This is a list of T cell receptor beta chains from one sample in a study of blood T cell repertoires in COVID-19. The method was immunoSEQ multiplex PCR; TCRdb's version includes in-frame clones alone and lacks a portion of them. In the table there are approximately 210,000 clones, approximately 90% of which are singletons. The sample consisted of peripheral blood. Receptors originate from a man under 40 who had recovered from COVID-19. The CDR3 runs from the conserved cysteine through the conserved F or W. The order of the fields is J gene, D gene, CDR3 length, clone size, V gene, CDR3 protein, CDR3 DNA. A D gene is named only where the DNA matches it firmly. Size values are once, few and many counts, or a class for expanded clones, and some rows have none.

TRBJ1-4,.,15,.,TRBV11-2,CASSYTGSHYEKLFF,TGTGCCAGCAGCTATACAGGGAGCCACTATGAAAAACTGTTTTTT
TRBJ1-3,.,14,.,TRBV13,CASSPPITGNTIYF,TGTGCCAGCAGCCCCCCTATAACTGGAAACACCATATATTTT
TRBJ2-1,TRBD1,15,.,TRBV12-5,CASGTRDRIYNEQFF,TGTGCTAGTGGTACCCGGGACAGAATTTACAATGAGCAGTTCTTC
TRBJ1-3,.,15,.,TRBV5-1,CASSLNIHSGNTIYF,TGCGCCAGCAGCTTGAATATACACTCTGGAAACACCATATATTTT
TRBJ1-5,.,13,.,TRBV19,CASRGNGNQPQHF,TGTGCCAGTAGGGGCAACGGCAATCAGCCCCAGCATTTT
TRBJ1-2,TRBD1,13,.,TRBV6-5,CATIPTGRDGYTF,TGTGCCACCATTCCGACAGGGCGCGATGGCTACACCTTC
TRBJ1-5,.,14,.,TRBV27,CASSPTGFYQPQHF,TGTGCCAGCAGCCCAACAGGGTTTTATCAGCCCCAGCATTTT
TRBJ2-5,.,15,few,TRBV9,CASSVDSQGYETQYF,TGTGCCAGCAGCGTAGATTCGCAGGGTTATGAGACCCAGTACTTC
TRBJ1-2,.,13,.,TRBV7-9,CASSFGRGYGYTF,TGTGCCAGCAGCTTCGGGCGGGGCTATGGCTACACCTTC
TRBJ2-3,TRBD2,15,.,TRBV18,CASSPPSGGSDTQYF,TGTGCCAGCTCACCCCCTAGCGGGGGGTCGGATACGCAGTATTTT
TRBJ2-1,.,17,.,TRBV7-7,CASSHPGSRFSYNEQFF,TGTGCCAGCAGCCACCCCGGGAGCCGATTTTCCTACAATGAGCAGTTCTTC
TRBJ1-5,TRBD1,14,.,TRBV19,CASSMTGQGKPQHF,TGTGCCAGTAGTATGACGGGACAGGGGAAGCCCCAGCATTTT
TRBJ2-3,TRBD2,18,.,TRBV6-2/TRBV6-3,CASSSPSVPGGRTDTQYF,TGTGCCAGCAGTTCCCCCAGTGTTCCGGGGGGGCGAACAGATACGCAGTATTTT
TRBJ2-7,TRBD1,14,.,TRBV3-1/TRBV3-2,CASSRTGVNYEQYF,TGTGCCAGCAGCCGGACAGGGGTGAACTACGAGCAGTACTTC
TRBJ2-3,.,13,.,TRBV6-6,CASSPATRATQYF,TGTGCCAGCAGTCCGGCGACTAGAGCAACGCAGTATTTT
TRBJ1-1,TRBD1,15,few,TRBV5-1,CASSLNGQGDTEAFF,TGCGCCAGCAGCTTGAACGGACAGGGGGACACTGAAGCTTTCTTT
TRBJ2-7,TRBD1,15,.,TRBV6-5,CASSKTGTGYFEQYF,TGTGCCAGCAGCAAAACCGGGACAGGGTACTTCGAGCAGTACTTC
TRBJ1-5,.,15,once,TRBV19,CASSLIGASSQPQHF,TGTGCCAGTAGTTTGATAGGGGCCTCTAGTCAGCCCCAGCATTTT
TRBJ2-6,.,16,.,TRBV4-3,CASSQEAGPGANVLTF,TGCGCCAGCAGCCAAGAAGCAGGGCCTGGGGCCAACGTCCTGACTTTC
TRBJ2-7,.,14,.,TRBV7-9,CASTNLQDSYEQYF,TGTGCCAGCACCAACCTCCAGGATTCCTACGAGCAGTACTTC
TRBJ2-7,.,11,.,TRBV20-1,CSASKGREQYF,TGCAGTGCTAGTAAGGGGCGCGAGCAGTACTTC
TRBJ1-5,.,13,few,TRBV2,CASKPLPNQPQHF,TGTGCCAGCAAGCCACTTCCCAATCAGCCCCAGCATTTT
TRBJ2-1,TRBD2,18,.,TRBV18,CASSPYRSSGSSKDEQFF,TGTGCCAGCTCACCATATAGATCTAGCGGGTCCTCCAAGGATGAGCAGTTCTTC
TRBJ1-2,.,12,.,TRBV30,CAWSVRGYGYTF,TGTGCCTGGAGTGTACGGGGGTATGGCTACACCTTC
TRBJ1-6,TRBD1,14,.,TRBV10-3,CATGQGTLSSPLHF,TGTGCCACGGGACAGGGAACCCTAAGTTCACCCCTCCACTTT
TRBJ2-1,.,13,.,TRBV5-1,CASSLVQGGEQFF,TGCGCCAGCAGCTTGGTGCAGGGGGGCGAGCAGTTCTTC
TRBJ2-3,.,12,.,TRBV29-1,CSVGPLKDTQYF,TGCAGCGTTGGGCCCCTGAAGGATACGCAGTATTTT
TRBJ2-2,.,15,once,TRBV7-7,CASSDSGSYTGELFF,TGTGCCAGCAGCGATTCCGGGTCCTACACCGGGGAGCTGTTTTTT
TRBJ2-1,TRBD1,17,.,TRBV18,CASSPRSVNRGDNEQFF,TGTGCCAGCTCACCACGTTCGGTGAACAGGGGGGACAATGAGCAGTTCTTC
TRBJ1-6,.,15,.,TRBV6-5,CASSLQGRSDSPLHF,TGTGCCAGCAGCCTCCAGGGTCGTTCGGATTCACCCCTCCACTTT
TRBJ2-3,TRBD2,16,.,TRBV19,CASSIQPGLALNTQYF,TGTGCCAGTAGTATACAACCGGGACTAGCGTTGAATACGCAGTATTTT
TRBJ1-6,TRBD1,16,.,TRBV4-1,CASSHTQQGTNSPLHF,TGCGCCAGCAGCCATACCCAACAGGGGACTAATTCACCCCTCCACTTT
TRBJ1-2,TRBD1,15,.,TRBV5-1,CASSLEGQGPFGYTF,TGCGCCAGCAGCTTGGAAGGACAGGGGCCATTTGGCTACACCTTC
TRBJ2-6,.,16,.,TRBV5-1,CASSYGLNSGANVLTF,TGCGCCAGCAGCTATGGACTGAACTCTGGGGCCAACGTCCTGACTTTC
TRBJ1-3,.,15,.,TRBV19,CASSFSSQAGNTIYF,TGTGCCAGTAGTTTTTCGAGTCAAGCTGGAAACACCATATATTTT
TRBJ2-5,.,13,.,TRBV19,CASSISGEETQYF,TGTGCCAGTAGTATCAGCGGCGAAGAGACCCAGTACTTC
TRBJ1-2,TRBD1,15,.,TRBV19,CASSLPTGNNYGYTF,TGTGCCAGTAGTCTCCCGACAGGGAACAACTATGGCTACACCTTC
TRBJ2-5,TRBD1,14,many,TRBV7-9,CASSFQGVGETQYF,TGTGCCAGCAGCTTTCAGGGGGTCGGGGAGACCCAGTACTTC
TRBJ2-3,.,15,.,TRBV24-1,CATSDLETDSDTQYF,TGTGCCACCAGTGATTTGGAGACAGATTCAGATACGCAGTATTTT
TRBJ1-3,.,14,few,TRBV18,CASYSQSSGNTIYF,TGTGCCAGCTACAGCCAGAGCTCTGGAAACACCATATATTTT
TRBJ1-6,.,14,.,TRBV7-8,CASSLGTLSSPLHF,TGTGCCAGCAGCTTGGGGACTTTGAGTTCACCCCTCCACTTT
TRBJ2-3,TRBD2,14,.,TRBV6-4,CASSAFGGADTQYF,TGTGCCAGCAGCGCTTTCGGGGGGGCAGATACGCAGTATTTT